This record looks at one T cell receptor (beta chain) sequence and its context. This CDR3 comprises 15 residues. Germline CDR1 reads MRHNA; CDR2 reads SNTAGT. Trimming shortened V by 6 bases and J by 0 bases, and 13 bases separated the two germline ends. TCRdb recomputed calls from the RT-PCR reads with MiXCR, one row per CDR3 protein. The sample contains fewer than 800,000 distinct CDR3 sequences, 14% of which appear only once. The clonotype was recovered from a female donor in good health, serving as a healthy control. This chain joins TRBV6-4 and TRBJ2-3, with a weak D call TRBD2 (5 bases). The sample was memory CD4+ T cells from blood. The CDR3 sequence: CASSPTTTSTDTQYF. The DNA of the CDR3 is TGTGCCAGCAGCCCTACGACTACTAGCACAGATACGCAGTATTTT.